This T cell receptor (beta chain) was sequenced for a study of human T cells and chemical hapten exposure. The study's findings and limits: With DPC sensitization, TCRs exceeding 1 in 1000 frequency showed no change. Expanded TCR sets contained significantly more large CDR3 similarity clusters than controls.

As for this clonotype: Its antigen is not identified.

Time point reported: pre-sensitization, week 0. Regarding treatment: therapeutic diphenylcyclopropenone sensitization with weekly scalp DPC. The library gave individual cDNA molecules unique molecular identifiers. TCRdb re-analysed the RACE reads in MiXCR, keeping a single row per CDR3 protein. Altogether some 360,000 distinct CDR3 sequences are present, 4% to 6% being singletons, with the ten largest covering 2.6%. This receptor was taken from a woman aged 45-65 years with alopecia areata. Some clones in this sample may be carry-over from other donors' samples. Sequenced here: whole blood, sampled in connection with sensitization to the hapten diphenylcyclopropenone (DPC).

The CDR3 is CASSPGTGGFGYTF. CDR3 nucleotide sequence: TGTGCCAGCAGCCCCGGGACAGGGGGCTTTGGCTACACCTTC. The V gene is TRBV4-2, the J gene TRBJ1-2; 12 bases line up with TRBD1. This CDR3 spans 14 amino acids. The germline gives CDR1 LGHNA, CDR2 YNFKEQ. V lost 4 bases to trimming and J lost 7 bases; unmatched junction nucleotides: 4.